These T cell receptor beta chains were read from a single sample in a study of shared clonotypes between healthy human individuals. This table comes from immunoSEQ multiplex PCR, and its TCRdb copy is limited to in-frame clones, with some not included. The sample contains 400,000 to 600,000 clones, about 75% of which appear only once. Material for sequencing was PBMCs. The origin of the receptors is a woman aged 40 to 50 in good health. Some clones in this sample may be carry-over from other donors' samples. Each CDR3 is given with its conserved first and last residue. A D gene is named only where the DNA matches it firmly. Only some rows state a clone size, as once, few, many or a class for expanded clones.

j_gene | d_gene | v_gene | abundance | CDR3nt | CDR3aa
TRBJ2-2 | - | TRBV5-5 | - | TGTGCCAGCAGCTACAGGGGTGGTAGCGGGAACACCGGGGAGCTGTTTTTT | CASSYRGGSGNTGELFF
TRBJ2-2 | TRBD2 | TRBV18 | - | TGTGCCAGCTCATTCCGACTAGCGGGAGAAACCGGGGAGCTGTTTTTT | CASSFRLAGETGELFF
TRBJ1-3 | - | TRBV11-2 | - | TGTGCCAGCAGCTTTCAGGATTTCTCTGGAAACACCATATATTTT | CASSFQDFSGNTIYF
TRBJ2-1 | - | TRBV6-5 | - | TGTGCCAGCACCTCTATAGGAAAACACAATGAGCAGTTCTTC | CASTSIGKHNEQFF
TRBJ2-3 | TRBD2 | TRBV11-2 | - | TGTGCCAGCAGCCAGACCCTAGCGGGATTCACAGATACGCAGTATTTT | CASSQTLAGFTDTQYF
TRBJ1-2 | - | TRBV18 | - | TGTGCCAGCTCACTTCCGGGACGCGGGACGACCTATGGCTACACCTTC | CASSLPGRGTTYGYTF
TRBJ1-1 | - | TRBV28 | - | TGTGCCCGCAGTTTAGACCCGAACACTGAAGCTTTCTTT | CARSLDPNTEAFF
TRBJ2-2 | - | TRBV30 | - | TGTGCCTGGGCGGGGGGAGCGGGACAGGCCGGGGAGCTGTTTTTT | CAWAGGAGQAGELFF
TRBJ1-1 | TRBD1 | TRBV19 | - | TGTGCCAGTAGTAGTGACAGGGAAATTGAAGCTTTCTTT | CASSSDREIEAFF
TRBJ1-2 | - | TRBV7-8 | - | TGTGCCAGCAGCTTAGCTTTGGGGGTCTATGGCTACACCTTC | CASSLALGVYGYTF
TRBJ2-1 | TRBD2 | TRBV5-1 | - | TGCGCCAGCAGCTTGGGCGGGAGGGCCGACAATGAGCAGTTCTTC | CASSLGGRADNEQFF
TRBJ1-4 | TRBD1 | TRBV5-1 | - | TGCGCCAGCAGCTTCCTACAGGGGGCTAATGAAAAACTGTTTTTT | CASSFLQGANEKLFF
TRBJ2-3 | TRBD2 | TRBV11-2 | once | TGTGCCAGCAGCTTAGGGACTAGCGGGAGAACAGATACGCAGTATTTT | CASSLGTSGRTDTQYF
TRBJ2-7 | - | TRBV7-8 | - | TGTGCCAGCAGCAAATATCCCACCTACGAGCAGTACTTC | CASSKYPTYEQYF
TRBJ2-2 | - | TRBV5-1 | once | TGCGCCAGCAGCTTGGGCTACCCCGGGGAGCTGTTTTTT | CASSLGYPGELFF
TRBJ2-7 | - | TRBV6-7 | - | TGTGCCAGCAGTTCCCGCTACGAGCAGTACTTC | CASSSRYEQYF
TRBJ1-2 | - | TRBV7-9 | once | TGTGCCAGCAGCTTATTAACCGGGGACATTAACGGCAACACCTTC | CASSLLTGDINGNTF
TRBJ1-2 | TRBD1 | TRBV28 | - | TGTGCCAGCAGTTTACTTTTCAGGGGGCAAGATGGCTACACCTTC | CASSLLFRGQDGYTF
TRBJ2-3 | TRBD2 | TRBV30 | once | TGTGCCTGGAGTGCCCTAAGGACTAGCGGGAGCGCAGATACGCAGTATTTT | CAWSALRTSGSADTQYF
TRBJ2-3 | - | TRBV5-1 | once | TGCGCCAGCAGCTTGTCCAGCGGCACAGATACGCAGTATTTT | CASSLSSGTDTQYF
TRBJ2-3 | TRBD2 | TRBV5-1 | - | TGCGCCAGCAGCTTGGCCCTAGCGGGAGCGGCAGATACGCAGTATTTT | CASSLALAGAADTQYF
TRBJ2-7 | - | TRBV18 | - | TGTGCCAGCTCTACCGGGCCAGACCCCTACGAGCAGTACTTC | CASSTGPDPYEQYF
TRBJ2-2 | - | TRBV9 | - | TGTGCCAGCAGCAAAACAGGGAACACCGGGGAGCTGTTTTTT | CASSKTGNTGELFF
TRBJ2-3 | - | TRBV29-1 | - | TGCAGCGTTGATGGGTGGGGGGTCACAGATACGCAGTATTTT | CSVDGWGVTDTQYF
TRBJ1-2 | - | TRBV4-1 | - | TGCGCCAGCAGCCTCGAAGGGGCAATCTATGGCTACACCTTC | CASSLEGAIYGYTF
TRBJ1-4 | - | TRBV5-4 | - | TGTGCCAGCAGCCCCGACGCGGACCGTCATCGGAATGAAAAACTGTTTTTT | CASSPDADRHRNEKLFF
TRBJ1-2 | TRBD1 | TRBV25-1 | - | TGTGCCAGCAGTTACCTGGACAGGGGGACGGACTACACCTTC | CASSYLDRGTDYTF
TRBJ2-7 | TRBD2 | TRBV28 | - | TGTGCCAGCAGTTTGCGCTGGGGCCTAGCGGGAGTGTCCAGCGAGCAGTACTTC | CASSLRWGLAGVSSEQYF
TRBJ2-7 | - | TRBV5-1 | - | TGCGCCAGCAGGAAGGGATCCTACGAGCAGTACTTC | CASRKGSYEQYF
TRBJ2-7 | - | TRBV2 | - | TGTGCCAGCAGTGAAGCGCGGGCCGGGGAGCAGTACTTC | CASSEARAGEQYF
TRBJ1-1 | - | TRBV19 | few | TGTACCAGTAGTCAACAGGGACCTGAAGCTTTCTTT | CTSSQQGPEAFF
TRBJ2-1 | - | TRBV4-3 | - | TGCGCCAGCAGCCAAGGACTAGTGCGGGGAACTAATGAGCAGTTCTTC | CASSQGLVRGTNEQFF
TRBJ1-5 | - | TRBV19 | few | TGTGCCAGTAGTCCCCGGGACGGGAATCAGCCCCAGCATTTT | CASSPRDGNQPQHF
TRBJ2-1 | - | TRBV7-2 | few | TGTGCCAGCAGCTTCCCAGAAAGACTACAGTTCTTC | CASSFPERLQFF
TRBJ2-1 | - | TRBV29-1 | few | TGCAGCGTTGAGAGAGGGGCGGGTGAGCAGTTCTTC | CSVERGAGEQFF
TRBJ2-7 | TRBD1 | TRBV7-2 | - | TGTGCCAGCAGCTTGGACAGGAGGTACGAGCAGTACTTC | CASSLDRRYEQYF